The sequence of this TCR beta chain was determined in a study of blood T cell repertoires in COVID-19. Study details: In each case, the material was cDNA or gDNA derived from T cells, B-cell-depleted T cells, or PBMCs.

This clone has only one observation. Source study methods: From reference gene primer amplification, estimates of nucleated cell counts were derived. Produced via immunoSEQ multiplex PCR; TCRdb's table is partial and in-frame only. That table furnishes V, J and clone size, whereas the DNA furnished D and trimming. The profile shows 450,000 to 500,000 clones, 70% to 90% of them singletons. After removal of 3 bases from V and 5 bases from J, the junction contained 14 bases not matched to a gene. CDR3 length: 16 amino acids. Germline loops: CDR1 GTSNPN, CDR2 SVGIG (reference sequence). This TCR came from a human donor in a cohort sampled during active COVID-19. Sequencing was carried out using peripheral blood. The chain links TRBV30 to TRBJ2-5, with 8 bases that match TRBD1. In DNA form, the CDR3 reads TGTGCCTGGAGCCCACCCCTCAGGGGGCTGGGGGAGACCCAGTACTTC. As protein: CAWSPPLRGLGETQYF.